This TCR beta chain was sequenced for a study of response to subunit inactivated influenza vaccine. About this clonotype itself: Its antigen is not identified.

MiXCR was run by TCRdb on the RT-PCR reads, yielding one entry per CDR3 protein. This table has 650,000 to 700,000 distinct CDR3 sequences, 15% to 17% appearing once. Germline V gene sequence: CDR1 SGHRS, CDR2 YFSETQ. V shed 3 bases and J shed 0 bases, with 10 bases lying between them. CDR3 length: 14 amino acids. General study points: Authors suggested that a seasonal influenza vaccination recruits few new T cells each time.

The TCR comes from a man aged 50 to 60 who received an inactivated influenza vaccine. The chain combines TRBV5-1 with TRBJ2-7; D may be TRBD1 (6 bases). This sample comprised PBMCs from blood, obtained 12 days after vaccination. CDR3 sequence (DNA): TGCGCCAGCAGCTACAGGACAGACTCCTACGAGCAGTACTTC. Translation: CASSYRTDSYEQYF.